This T cell receptor (beta chain) was sequenced in a study of control samples from healthy donors and cancer patients. Sequenced by immunoSEQ multiplex PCR; TCRdb stores in-frame clones only, minus some. The table records a few hundred thousand clones, approximately 92% of them present only once. CDR3 length: 15 amino acids. The germline CDR1 and CDR2 sequences are SGHTA and FQGTGA. V shed 5 bases and J shed 6 bases, with 16 bases lying between them. This clonotype was obtained from a man aged 35-49 years with head and neck cancer. The chain employs TRBV7-3 and TRBJ2-2, with D possibly matching TRBD1 (6 bases). The sequenced sample consisted of PBMCs. The CDR3 sequence: CASSPEGVRSGELFF. CDR3 bases: TGTGCCAGCAGCCCCGAGGGGGTGCGCTCCGGGGAGCTGTTTTTT.